The source of this TCR beta chain is a study of cytomegalovirus exposure and HLA in healthy donors. PCR amplification relied on 60 Vbeta primers (plus 13 Jbeta primers). The data were produced by immunoSEQ multiplex PCR, yet TCRdb's version contains in-frame clones alone and is incomplete. Its listing shows 100,000 to 150,000 clones. Points from the study as a whole: Later analysis suggested most CMV-associated TCR beta chains were HLA-restricted. Likely technical artifact: a cluster of highly shared sequence variants. The records held CMV serostatus as the only immune exposure information.

This CDR3 comprises 16 residues. From germline, CDR1 is LGHNA and CDR2 YNFKEQ. After removal of 3 bases from V and 4 bases from J, the junction contained 6 bases not matched to a gene. A remark on this clone: Its antigen is undetermined.

V and J are TRBV4-2 and TRBJ2-3; 11 bases map to TRBD1. The sample comprised PBMCs. This TCR was recovered from a middle-aged woman in good health and CMV-seropositive. The CDR3 DNA reads TGTGCCAGCAGCCAGCCACCGGGACAGGGGGCAGATACGCAGTATTTT. Translating gives CASSQPPGQGADTQYF.